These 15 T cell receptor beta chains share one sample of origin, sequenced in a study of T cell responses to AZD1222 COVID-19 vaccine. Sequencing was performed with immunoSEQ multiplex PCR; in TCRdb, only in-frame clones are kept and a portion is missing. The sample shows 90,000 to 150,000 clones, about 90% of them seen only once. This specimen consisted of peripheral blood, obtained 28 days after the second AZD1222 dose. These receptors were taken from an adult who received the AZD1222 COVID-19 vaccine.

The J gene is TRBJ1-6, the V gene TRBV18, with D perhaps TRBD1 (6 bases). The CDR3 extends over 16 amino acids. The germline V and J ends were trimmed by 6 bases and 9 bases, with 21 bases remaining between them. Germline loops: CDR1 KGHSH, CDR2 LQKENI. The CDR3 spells CASSPPEAGVRSPLHF. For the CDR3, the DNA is TGTGCCAGCTCCCCCCCCGAGGCAGGGGTGCGTTCACCCCTCCACTTT. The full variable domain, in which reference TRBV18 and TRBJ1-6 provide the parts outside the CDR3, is NAGVMQNPRHLVRRRGQEARLRCSPMKGHSHVYWYRQLPEEGLKFMVYLQKENIIDESGMPKERFSAEFPKEGPSILRIQQVVRGDSAAYFCASSPPEAGVRSPLHFGNGTRLTVT.

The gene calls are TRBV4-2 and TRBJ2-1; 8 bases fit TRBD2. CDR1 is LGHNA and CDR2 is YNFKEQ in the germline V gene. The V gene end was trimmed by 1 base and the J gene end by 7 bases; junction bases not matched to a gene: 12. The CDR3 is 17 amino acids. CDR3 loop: CASSQGLGGGRRNEQFF. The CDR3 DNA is TGTGCCAGCAGCCAAGGTTTGGGCGGGGGGAGGAGGAATGAGCAGTTCTTC.

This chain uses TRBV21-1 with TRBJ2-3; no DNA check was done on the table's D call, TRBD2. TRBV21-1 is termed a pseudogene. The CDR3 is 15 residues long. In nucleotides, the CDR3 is TGTGCCAGCAGCCCCTTGGAGCGGGGGAGGGATACGCAGTATTTT. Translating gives CASSPLERGRDTQYF.

CDR3 sequence reads: CASSLVGSGQGRGQPQHF. Written as DNA, the CDR3 is TGTGCCAGCAGCTTAGTTGGCTCGGGACAGGGTCGAGGTCAGCCCCAGCATTTT. The chain links TRBV7-9 to TRBJ1-5, with 9 bases lining up with TRBD1. Germline V CDR1 and CDR2: SEHNR, FQNEAQ (reference sequence). V shed 1 base, J shed 6 bases, and the junction held 13 bases outside the gene matches. This CDR3 has 18 residues.

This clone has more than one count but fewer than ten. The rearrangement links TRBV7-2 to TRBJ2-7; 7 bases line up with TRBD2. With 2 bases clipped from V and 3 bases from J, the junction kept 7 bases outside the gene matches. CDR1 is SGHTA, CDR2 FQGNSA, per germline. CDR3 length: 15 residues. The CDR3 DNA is TGTGCCAGCAGCTTAACAAGCGGGGAAAACTACGAGCAGTACTTC. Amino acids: CASSLTSGENYEQYF.

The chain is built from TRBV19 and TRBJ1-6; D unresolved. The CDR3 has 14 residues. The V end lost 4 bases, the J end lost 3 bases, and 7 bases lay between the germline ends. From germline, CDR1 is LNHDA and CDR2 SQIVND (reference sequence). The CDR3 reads CASSTDYYNSPLHF. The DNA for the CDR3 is TGTGCCAGTAGTACGGACTACTATAATTCACCCCTCCACTTT.

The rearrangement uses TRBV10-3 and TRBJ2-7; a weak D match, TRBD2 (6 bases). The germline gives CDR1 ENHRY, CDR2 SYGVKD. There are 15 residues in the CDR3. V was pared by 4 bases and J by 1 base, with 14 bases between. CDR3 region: CAISVWASVSYEQYF. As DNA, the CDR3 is TGTGCCATCAGTGTTTGGGCTAGCGTTTCCTACGAGCAGTACTTC.

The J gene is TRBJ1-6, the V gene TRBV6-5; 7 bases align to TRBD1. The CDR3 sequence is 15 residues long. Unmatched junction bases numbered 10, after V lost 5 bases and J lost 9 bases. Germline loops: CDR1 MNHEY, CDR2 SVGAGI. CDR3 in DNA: TGTGCCAGCAGTAATCGACAGGGTCTGGCTTCACCCCTCCACTTT. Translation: CASSNRQGLASPLHF.

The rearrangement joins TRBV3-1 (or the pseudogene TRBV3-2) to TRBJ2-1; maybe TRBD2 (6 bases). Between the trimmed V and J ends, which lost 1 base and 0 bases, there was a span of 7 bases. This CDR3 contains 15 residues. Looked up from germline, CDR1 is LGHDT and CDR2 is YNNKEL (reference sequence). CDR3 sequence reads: CASSQVTSSYNEQFF. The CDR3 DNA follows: TGTGCCAGCAGCCAAGTGACTAGCTCCTACAATGAGCAGTTCTTC.

The CDR3 bases are TGTGCCAGCAGTCCGCCCCCAGGGCTGGGAGAGCAGTACTTC. Its translation is CASSPPPGLGEQYF. The rearrangement links TRBV28 to TRBJ2-7; maybe TRBD1 (5 bases). Deletions cut 5 bases from V and 7 bases from J, with 18 bases between. Germline V lookup: CDR1 MDHEN, CDR2 SYDVKM. This CDR3 is built from 14 residues.

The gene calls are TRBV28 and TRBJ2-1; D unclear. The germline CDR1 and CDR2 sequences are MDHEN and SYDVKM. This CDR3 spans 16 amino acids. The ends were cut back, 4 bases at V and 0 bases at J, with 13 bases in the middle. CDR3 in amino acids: CASSSHYPSSYNEQFF. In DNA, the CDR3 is TGTGCCAGCAGTTCACACTACCCGTCCTCCTACAATGAGCAGTTCTTC.

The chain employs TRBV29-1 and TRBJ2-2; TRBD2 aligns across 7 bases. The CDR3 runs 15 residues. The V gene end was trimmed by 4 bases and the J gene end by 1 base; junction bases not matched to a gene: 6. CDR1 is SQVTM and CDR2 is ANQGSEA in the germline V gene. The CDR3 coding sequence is TGCAGCGTTGTGGCGGGAGCGCTGAACACCGGGGAGCTGTTTTTT. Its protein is CSVVAGALNTGELFF.

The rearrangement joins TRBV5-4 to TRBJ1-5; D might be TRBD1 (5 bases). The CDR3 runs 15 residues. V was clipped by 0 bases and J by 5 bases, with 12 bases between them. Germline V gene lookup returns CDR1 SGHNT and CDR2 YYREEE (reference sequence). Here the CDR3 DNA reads TGTGCCAGCAGCTTGGTGCCGGGACCCGATCAGCCCCAGCATTTT. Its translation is CASSLVPGPDQPQHF.

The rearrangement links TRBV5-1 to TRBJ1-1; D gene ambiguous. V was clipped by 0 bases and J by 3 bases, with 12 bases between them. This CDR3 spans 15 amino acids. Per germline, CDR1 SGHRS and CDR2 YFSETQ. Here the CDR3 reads CASSLAGRSDTEAFF. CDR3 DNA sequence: TGCGCCAGCAGCTTGGCGGGCAGGTCGGACACTGAAGCTTTCTTT.

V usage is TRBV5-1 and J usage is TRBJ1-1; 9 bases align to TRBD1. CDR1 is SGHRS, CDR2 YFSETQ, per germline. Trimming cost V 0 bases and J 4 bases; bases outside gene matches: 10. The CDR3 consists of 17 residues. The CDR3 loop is CASSLDGTGLLGTEAFF. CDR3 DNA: TGCGCCAGCAGCTTGGATGGGACAGGGTTATTGGGCACTGAAGCTTTCTTT.